The TCR beta chain under discussion was sequenced for a study of CD8 T cells in Susac syndrome. An amount of RNA that ranged from roughly 0.45 to 1 ug was reverse transcribed with random hexamers. Multiplex immunoSEQ PCR targeted 54 Vbeta and 13 Jbeta TCR beta segments. One entry per CDR3 protein, called by TCRdb with MiXCR from the immunoSEQ multiplex PCR reads. The sample contains 90,000 to 110,000 distinct CDR3 sequences, around 95% of which appear only once. The CDR3 length is 14 residues. Germline CDR1 and CDR2: MDHEN and SYDVKM. Germline trimming cut 9 bases from V and 10 bases from J; bases unmatched to any gene: 17. While serving as controls, healthy donors were matched for age and sex. TEMRA cells were FACS-enriched, with CD8+ and CD4+ T cells isolated negatively.

The chain uses TRBV28 and TRBJ1-2; TRBD1 matches 7 bases. The sequence was obtained from a human donor in good health. The sample consisted of CD4+ T cells from PBMCs. DNA of the CDR3: TGTGCCAGTGACGTGGACAGGACTCTAGGGCCCTACACCTTC. Amino acids: CASDVDRTLGPYTF.